The 24 T cell receptor beta chains below come from one sample, sequenced in a study of monozygotic twins with inflammatory bowel disease. With the 5' RACE reads reprocessed, TCRdb shows one record per CDR3 protein and no DNA. There are about 380,000 distinct CDR3 sequences in the sample, with 2.5% to 3% held by the top ten. Sequencing was carried out using blood. Source of these receptors: a human donor with ulcerative colitis or Crohn's disease, or a healthy co-twin of an affected twin (not recorded which).

V usage is TRBV11-1 and J usage is TRBJ1-1; TCRdb's D call of TRBD1 is untestable without DNA. The length of the CDR3 is 18 residues. The germline V gene has CDR1 SGHAT and CDR2 FQDESV (reference sequence). This chain's CDR3 is CASSRTYRQGEVDTEAFF. Using reference TRBV11-1 and TRBJ1-1 for the parts outside the CDR3, the full variable domain is EAEVAQSPRYKITEKSQAVAFWCDPISGHATLYWYRQILGQGPELLVQFQDESVVDDSQLPKDRFSAERLKGVDSTLKIQPAELGDSAMYLCASSRTYRQGEVDTEAFFGQGTRLTVV.

The J gene is TRBJ1-6, the V gene TRBV20-1. CDR3 length equals 14 residues. CDR1 DFQATT and CDR2 SNEGSKA come from the germline V gene (reference sequence). The chain's CDR3 is CSTRGQTMNSPLHF.

The chain joins TRBV14 to TRBJ2-7. The CDR3 contains 13 residues. Looked up from germline, CDR1 is SGHDN and CDR2 is FVKESK. The CDR3: CASSQDLGYEQYF.

The CDR3 here is CASSLLQGADTGELFF. V gene TRBV27 combines with J gene TRBJ2-2; with no DNA, the TCRdb D assignment of TRBD1 cannot be verified. Germline V lookup: CDR1 MNHEY, CDR2 SMNVEV (reference sequence). CDR3 length: 16 residues.

V gene TRBV18 combines with J gene TRBJ1-5; TCRdb indicates TRBD1, and absent DNA this call remains unverified. Germline CDR1 reads KGHSH; CDR2 reads LQKENI. The CDR3 is 16 amino acids. CDR3 in amino acids: CASSPTLGTSNQPQHF.

The V and J genes are TRBV11-2 and TRBJ2-3; the D gene TCRdb calls, TRBD2, cannot be checked with no DNA. Germline V gene data show CDR1 as SGHAT and CDR2 as FQNNGV. The CDR3 is 17 residues long. CDR3 sequence: CASSLLAGRGAGDTQYF.

This chain connects TRBV18 to TRBJ2-4; TCRdb's D call, TRBD1, is unchecked because there is no DNA. Per germline, CDR1 KGHSH and CDR2 LQKENI. This CDR3 comprises 17 residues. This CDR3 is CASSNIGSRDSKNIQYF.

This chain joins TRBV6-2 or TRBV6-3 and TRBJ1-5. This CDR3 has 16 residues. Looked up from germline, CDR1 is MNHEY and CDR2 is SVGEGT. This CDR3 is CASSYDRPVSNQPQHF.

This chain links TRBV21-1 with TRBJ2-1; TCRdb lists TRBD2, though no DNA is available to test this call. TRBV21-1 is recorded as a pseudogene. The CDR3 consists of 12 residues. The CDR3 reads CASTLTPNEQFF.

The chain joins TRBV6-4 to TRBJ2-5; with no DNA, the TCRdb D assignment of TRBD1 cannot be verified. Germline loops: CDR1 MRHNA, CDR2 SNTAGT. CDR3 length equals 13 residues. This CDR3 reads CATVKTDQETQYF.

The chain combines TRBV5-5 with TRBJ2-3; without DNA, the TCRdb call of TRBD1 cannot be checked. This CDR3 contains 16 residues. CDR1 SGHKS and CDR2 YYEKEE come from the germline V gene (reference sequence). The CDR3 is CASSFLPGASTDTQYF.

J is TRBJ2-2 and V is TRBV5-1; TCRdb names TRBD1, which stays unverified in the absence of DNA. This CDR3 is 14 amino acids long. CDR1 and CDR2 (germline): SGHRS, YFSETQ. CDR3 region: CASGRDRATGELFF.

J is TRBJ2-3 and V is TRBV11-2; TCRdb gives TRBD2 as the D gene, but with no DNA this cannot be confirmed. This CDR3 contains 21 residues. CDR1 is SGHAT and CDR2 is FQNNGV in the germline V gene. The chain's CDR3 is CASSYPGLAGAIQRSTDTQYF.

The chain links TRBV29-1 to TRBJ2-3; TCRdb returns TRBD1, unconfirmable since there is no DNA. CDR3 size: 14 residues. Germline lookup yields CDR1 SQVTM and CDR2 ANQGSEA. This CDR3 reads CSVERWGSTDTQYF.

The gene calls are TRBV18 and TRBJ1-6; TCRdb's D call of TRBD1 is untestable without DNA. CDR1 is KGHSH and CDR2 is LQKENI in the germline V gene. The CDR3 is made up of 15 amino acids. CDR3 amino acids: CASSPLGRGDSPLHF.

The CDR3 sequence is CASQGAGYNEQFF. The chain recombines TRBV6-2 or TRBV6-3 with TRBJ2-1; TCRdb's D call, TRBD1, is unchecked because there is no DNA. This CDR3 is 13 amino acids long. Germline values: CDR1 MNHEY, CDR2 SVGEGT.

The J gene is TRBJ2-1, the V gene TRBV29-1; the D call from TCRdb, TRBD2, cannot be confirmed without DNA. From germline, CDR1 is SQVTM and CDR2 ANQGSEA. This CDR3 has 13 amino acids. This CDR3 is CSVPGLAGGEQFF.

V usage is TRBV5-6 and J usage is TRBJ2-2; TCRdb lists TRBD1, though no DNA is available to test this call. CDR1 and CDR2 (germline): SGHDT, YYEEEE. There are 15 residues in the CDR3. The CDR3 reads CASRGTNRGIGELFF. The variable domain in full, with the rest retrieved from reference TRBV5-6 and TRBJ2-2, is DAGVTQSPTHLIKTRGQQVTLRCSPKSGHDTVSWYQQALGQGPQFIFQYYEEEERQRGNFPDRFSGHQFPNYSSELNVNALLLGDSALYLCASRGTNRGIGELFFGEGSRLTVL.

The chain recombines TRBV3-1 with TRBJ2-1. The CDR3 totals 15 residues. CDR1 and CDR2 (germline): LGHDT, YNNKEL (reference sequence). The CDR3 sequence is CASSQEKGPYNEQFF.

The V and J genes are TRBV20-1 and TRBJ1-1. The CDR3 length is 14 residues. CDR1 and CDR2 (germline): DFQATT, SNEGSKA (reference sequence). The CDR3 is CSASGVRSNTEAFF.

The rearrangement joins TRBV7-2 to TRBJ2-7. Per germline, CDR1 SGHTA and CDR2 FQGNSA. CDR3 length: 14 amino acids. CDR3 sequence: CASSWGPSSYEQYF.

The V and J genes are TRBV28 and TRBJ2-7. The length of the CDR3 is 14 residues. Germline CDR1 and CDR2: MDHEN and SYDVKM. The CDR3 region is CASSSDRNSYEQYF.

The rearrangement uses TRBV20-1 and TRBJ2-5; TCRdb's D gene call, TRBD2, goes unchecked for lack of DNA. The CDR3 consists of 16 residues. The germline V gene encodes CDR1 DFQATT and CDR2 SNEGSKA (reference sequence). The CDR3: CSARALVGRLQETQYF.

The rearrangement links TRBV20-1 to TRBJ2-7. The CDR3 spans 14 residues. Per the germline V gene, CDR1 is DFQATT and CDR2 is SNEGSKA (reference sequence). The CDR3 is CSASGRTGLYEQYF.